Below, 25 T cell receptor beta chains from the same sample are listed, as sequenced in a study of monozygotic twins with inflammatory bowel disease. TCRdb processed the 5' RACE reads again and assigns one entry to each CDR3 protein, with no DNA. The sample's table shows hundreds of thousands of distinct CDR3 sequences. Input material: blood. These receptors all come from a human donor with ulcerative colitis or Crohn's disease, or a healthy co-twin of an affected twin (not recorded which).

CDR3 sequence reads: CASSLDYPNTGELFF. The rearrangement uses TRBV5-1 and TRBJ2-2; checking the TCRdb D call of TRBD2 is not possible without DNA. The CDR3 extends over 15 amino acids. Germline V gene sequence: CDR1 SGHRS, CDR2 YFSETQ.

This sequence joins TRBV20-1 and TRBJ1-2; TCRdb picks TRBD1, but there is no DNA to check that call. The CDR3 consists of 16 residues. Germline V CDR1 and CDR2: DFQATT, SNEGSKA (reference sequence). CDR3 residues: CSARPGQGALGDGYTF.

V and J are TRBV11-2 and TRBJ2-1; TCRdb calls TRBD1, which cannot be checked without DNA. This CDR3 has 19 residues. Per the germline V gene, CDR1 is SGHAT and CDR2 is FQNNGV. The CDR3 loop is CASSRIGPPTGSSYNEQFF.

J is TRBJ1-4 and V is TRBV4-1; TCRdb selects TRBD1, and the lack of DNA leaves this call unchecked. Germline CDR1 is MGHRA and CDR2 is YSYEKL. The CDR3 runs to 16 residues. The CDR3 region is CASSQVPDRVVEKLFF.

The chain joins TRBV28 to TRBJ2-1; TCRdb returns TRBD2, unconfirmable since there is no DNA. Per the germline V gene, CDR1 is MDHEN and CDR2 is SYDVKM. CDR3 length equals 12 residues. This CDR3 reads CASRGLAGRRFF.

J is TRBJ2-7 and V is TRBV11-2; TCRdb designates TRBD1, a call that cannot be tested without DNA. Per the germline V gene, CDR1 is SGHAT and CDR2 is FQNNGV. This CDR3 comprises 13 residues. This chain's CDR3 is CASSWTGAYEQYF.

CDR3 in amino acids: CASSQDVSVNTGELFF. This chain connects TRBV3-1 to TRBJ2-2. This CDR3 contains 16 residues. Germline V gene data show CDR1 as LGHDT and CDR2 as YNNKEL (reference sequence).

The chain recombines TRBV29-1 with TRBJ1-2; TCRdb indicates TRBD1, and absent DNA this call remains unverified. CDR3 length equals 21 residues. Germline CDR1 reads SQVTM; CDR2 reads ANQGSEA. CDR3 loop: CSVRQVLLPSARDTLSYGYTF.

CDR3 residues: CAIQGFYGYTF. The chain joins TRBV28 to TRBJ1-2; checking the TCRdb D call of TRBD1 is not possible without DNA. This CDR3 is 11 amino acids long. Germline lookup yields CDR1 MDHEN and CDR2 SYDVKM.

The J gene is TRBJ2-3, the V gene TRBV28. CDR3 length: 16 amino acids. Germline assignment: CDR1 MDHEN and CDR2 SYDVKM. CDR3 sequence reads: CASSFSFADSTDTQYF.

The chain is built from TRBV28 and TRBJ2-7; TCRdb proposes TRBD2, but this gene call is untestable without DNA. The germline gives CDR1 MDHEN, CDR2 SYDVKM. The CDR3 totals 15 residues. The CDR3 is CASSLGTLSSYEQYF.

The chain recombines TRBV6-1 with TRBJ1-6. The germline V gene encodes CDR1 MNHNS and CDR2 SASEGT. The CDR3 is 17 amino acids. The chain's CDR3 is CASSTTGRSSYNSPLHF.

J is TRBJ2-7 and V is TRBV5-1; the TCRdb call, TRBD1, lacks DNA for checking. The germline V gene encodes CDR1 SGHRS and CDR2 YFSETQ. The CDR3 covers 14 residues. CDR3 loop: CASSLDGTVYEQYF.

This rearrangement joins TRBV18 to TRBJ2-6; TCRdb names TRBD2, which stays unverified in the absence of DNA. This CDR3 has 20 residues. The germline V gene encodes CDR1 KGHSH and CDR2 LQKENI. The CDR3 reads CASSPQMTLGTGPGANVLTF.

The chain links TRBV7-2 to TRBJ1-3; TCRdb selects TRBD1, and the lack of DNA leaves this call unchecked. The CDR3 is 16 amino acids. CDR1 is SGHTA and CDR2 is FQGNSA in the germline V gene. CDR3: CASTERGDFSGNTIYF.

The genes are TRBV7-2 and TRBJ2-5; with no DNA, the TCRdb D assignment of TRBD2 cannot be verified. Germline values: CDR1 SGHTA, CDR2 FQGNSA. This CDR3 has 15 residues. CDR3 amino acids: CASSLTHSGGETQYF.

This chain uses TRBV20-1 with TRBJ2-5; the D call of TRBD2 rests on TCRdb alone, since no DNA is present to check it. Germline loops: CDR1 DFQATT, CDR2 SNEGSKA (reference sequence). The CDR3 extends over 16 amino acids. The CDR3 protein is CSARVGSGGTQETQYF.

The rearrangement joins TRBV20-1 to TRBJ2-7. Germline assignment: CDR1 DFQATT and CDR2 SNEGSKA (reference sequence). The CDR3 covers 14 residues. The CDR3 loop reads CSARARGSSYEQYF.

The chain combines TRBV12-3 or TRBV12-4 with TRBJ2-1; absent DNA, TCRdb's TRBD1 call cannot be checked. This CDR3 is built from 18 residues. CDR3: CASSPSGGGRRPYNEQFF.

The J gene is TRBJ2-2, the V gene TRBV10-3; TCRdb lists TRBD1, though no DNA is available to test this call. The CDR3 runs 16 residues. CDR1 ENHRY and CDR2 SYGVKD come from the germline V gene. CDR3 amino acids: CAISGKGGSNTGELFF.

The chain couples TRBV12-3 or TRBV12-4 to TRBJ2-2; TCRdb designates TRBD2, a call that cannot be tested without DNA. The CDR3 length is 17 residues. CDR3: CASSLRLAGLGTGELFF.

The V call is TRBV7-8, the J call TRBJ2-3; TCRdb's D call of TRBD2 is untestable without DNA. Germline V gene lookup returns CDR1 SGHVS and CDR2 FQNEAQ. The length of the CDR3 is 15 residues. The CDR3 sequence is CASSPTVAGADTQYF. The full variable domain, rest sourced from reference TRBV7-8 and TRBJ2-3, is GAGVSQSPRYKVAKRGQDVALRCDPISGHVSLFWYQQALGQGPEFLTYFQNEAQLDKSGLPSDRFFAERPEGSVSTLKIQRTQQEDSAVYLCASSPTVAGADTQYFGPGTRLTVL.

This sequence joins TRBV18 and TRBJ1-1; the TCRdb call, TRBD1, lacks DNA for checking. Germline loops: CDR1 KGHSH, CDR2 LQKENI. The CDR3 runs 14 residues. This chain's CDR3 is CASSPYSRDTEAFF.

The V and J genes are TRBV20-1 and TRBJ2-2; TCRdb gives TRBD2 as the D gene, but with no DNA this cannot be confirmed. Germline CDR1 reads DFQATT; CDR2 reads SNEGSKA (reference sequence). This CDR3 region has 14 residues. The CDR3 here is CSARAAANTGELFF.

The chain is built from TRBV24-1 and TRBJ1-2; the TCRdb D gene call, TRBD1, has no DNA to confirm it. The CDR3 spans 13 residues. Per the germline V gene, CDR1 is KGHDR and CDR2 is SFDVKD. The CDR3 sequence is CATSQGANYGYTF.